Shown below are 2 T cell receptor beta chains from a single sample sequenced in a study of blood T cell repertoires in COVID-19. Sequencing used immunoSEQ multiplex PCR; TCRdb keeps in-frame clones, though not all of them. The sample shows under 300,000 clones, 80% to 90% of them seen only once. Sequenced: peripheral blood. The receptors shown here come from a man in his sixties with acute or convalescent COVID-19.

The rearrangement links TRBV5-1 to TRBJ1-2; 10 nucleotides line up with TRBD1. V trimming: 3 bases; J trimming: 1 base; junction bases outside the gene matches: 9. Germline V gene data show CDR1 as SGHRS and CDR2 as YFSETQ. The CDR3 is 17 residues long. The CDR3 DNA is TGCGCCAGCAGCTCTCAAGGGACAGGGGCTTTTAACTATGGCTACACCTTC. Translated, it gives CASSSQGTGAFNYGYTF.

The chain uses TRBV6-2 or TRBV6-3 and TRBJ1-3; unclear D gene. V was pared by 2 bases and J by 1 base, with 9 bases between. The CDR3 spans 15 residues. Germline V lookup: CDR1 MNHEY, CDR2 SVGEGT. This CDR3 reads CASSYDSISGNTIYF. CDR3 DNA sequence: TGTGCCAGCAGTTACGACTCGATTTCTGGAAACACCATATATTTT.